This T cell receptor (beta chain) was identified during a study of OX40 agonist ivuxolimab in advanced cancers. About the research overall: Three dose-escalation patients had partial responses: one with hepatocellular carcinoma and two with cutaneous melanoma.

V lost 4 bases to trimming and J lost 9 bases; unmatched junction nucleotides: 8. The CDR3 has 15 residues. Germline-derived CDR1 and CDR2 are SGHDT and YYEEEE. Study observations and caveats: Compared with CD4+, CD8+ T cells on average had more expanded clones.

For this clone: The antigen is not known.

The protocol was immunoSEQ multiplex PCR, while the TCRdb copy is restricted to in-frame clones and leaves out a portion. Of about 110,000 clones in the sample, around 93% were seen once. The sequencing here drew on CD4+ or CD8+ T cells sorted from blood, taken in a trial of the OX40 agonist ivuxolimab. The chain uses TRBV5-6 and TRBJ2-5; TRBD2 agrees at 14 bases. The origin of this receptor is an adult with an advanced solid tumor such as melanoma, head and neck, liver or kidney cancer. The CDR3 DNA follows: TGTGCCAGCAGCCGAGGACTAGCGGGAGGATGGCCCCAGTACTTC. It is translated as CASSRGLAGGWPQYF.